Listed below are T cell receptor beta chains from one sample, sequenced in a study of T cell responses to AZD1222 COVID-19 vaccine. Here immunoSEQ multiplex PCR was the method, and the copy in TCRdb shows in-frame clones only, minus some. The repertoire includes some 200,000 clones, 80% to 90% of them detected once, and 5% to 7.5% sits in the top ten. Sequences were derived from peripheral blood, sampled on day 0 of AZD1222 vaccination. Receptors originate from an adult in good health. Both conserved end residues are part of each CDR3. The D gene is left open where the match is weak. Expanded clones are given a class, and other clones once, few, many or no size at all.

d_gene	v_gene	abundance	j_gene	CDR3nt	CDR3aa
.	TRBV6-6	.	TRBJ1-1	TGTGCCAGCAGTTACTCTTATACCCGGAACACTGAAGCTTTCTTT	CASSYSYTRNTEAFF
TRBD2	TRBV5-1	.	TRBJ2-3	TGCGCCAGCAGCTTGGCCCGTAGCGGGGCGAACACAGATACGCAGTATTTT	CASSLARSGANTDTQYF
.	TRBV10-3	.	TRBJ1-5	TGTGCCATCAGTGAGTCGATTGGGCCCGGTCAGCCCCAGCATTTT	CAISESIGPGQPQHF
.	TRBV14	.	TRBJ1-5	TGTGCCAGCAGCCGGGGGGAATACAGTTCCCAGCATTTT	CASSRGEYSSQHF
.	TRBV19	once	TRBJ1-1	TGTGCCAGTAGTACAGGCAGGTTACCAAAGAACACTGAAGCTTTCTTT	CASSTGRLPKNTEAFF
.	TRBV5-1	.	TRBJ2-3	TGCGCCAGCATGGTCGGGGGCAGCACAGATACGCAGTATTTT	CASMVGGSTDTQYF
.	TRBV28	.	TRBJ2-1	TGTGCCAGCAGTTCTCTAAATCGGGGCTCCTACAATGAGCAGTTCTTC	CASSSLNRGSYNEQFF
TRBD2	TRBV6-6	.	TRBJ2-1	TGTGCCAGCAGTCCCGGGACTAGCGGGTTATACAATGAGCAGTTCTTC	CASSPGTSGLYNEQFF
TRBD2	TRBV29-1	once	TRBJ2-7	TGCAGCGCGGGACTAGCGGGATCCTACGAGCAGTACTTC	CSAGLAGSYEQYF
.	TRBV30	.	TRBJ2-7	TGTGCCTGGAGTGTTGGGGGCGAGCAGTACTTC	CAWSVGGEQYF
.	TRBV3-1/TRBV3-2	.	TRBJ1-5	TGTGCCAGCAGCCAAAAGAATAGCAATCAGCCCCAGCATTTT	CASSQKNSNQPQHF
.	TRBV4-1	.	TRBJ1-3	TGCGCCAGCAGCCTCCAAGCCGGGGACTCTGGAAACACCATATATTTT	CASSLQAGDSGNTIYF
.	TRBV4-3	.	TRBJ1-1	TGCGCCAGCAGCCATACAGCCACTGAAGCTTTCTTT	CASSHTATEAFF
.	TRBV9	.	TRBJ2-1	TGTGCCAGCAGCCCGCCGGAGGGGGAGCAGTTCTTC	CASSPPEGEQFF
.	TRBV2	.	TRBJ2-4	TGTGCCAGCATGGGGTTAGCCAAAAACATTCAGTACTTC	CASMGLAKNIQYF
.	TRBV7-7	.	TRBJ2-6	TGTGCTAGCAGCTTAGGAGTCCCTGGGGCCAACGTCCTGACTTTC	CASSLGVPGANVLTF
.	TRBV10-3	.	TRBJ1-5	TGTGCCATCACACCGGACAGCAAACAGCCCCAGCATTTT	CAITPDSKQPQHF